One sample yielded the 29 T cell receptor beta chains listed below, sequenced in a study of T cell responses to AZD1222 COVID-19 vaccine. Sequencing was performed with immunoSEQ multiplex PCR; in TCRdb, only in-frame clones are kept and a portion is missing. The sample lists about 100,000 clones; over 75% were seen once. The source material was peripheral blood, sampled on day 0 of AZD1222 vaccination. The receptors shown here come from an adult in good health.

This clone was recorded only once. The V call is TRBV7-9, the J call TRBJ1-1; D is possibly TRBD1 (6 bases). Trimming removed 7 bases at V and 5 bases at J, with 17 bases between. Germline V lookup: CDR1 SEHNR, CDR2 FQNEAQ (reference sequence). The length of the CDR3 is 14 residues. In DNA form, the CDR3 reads TGTGCCAGCACCGTCAGGGGCAGGGTGACTGAAGCTTTCTTT. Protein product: CASTVRGRVTEAFF.

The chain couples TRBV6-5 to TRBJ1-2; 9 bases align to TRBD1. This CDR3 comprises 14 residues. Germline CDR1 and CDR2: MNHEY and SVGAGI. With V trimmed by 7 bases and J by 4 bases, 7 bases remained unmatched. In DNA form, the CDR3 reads TGTGCCAGCATTACAGGGGGCTGGGGCTATGGCTACACCTTC. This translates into CASITGGWGYGYTF.

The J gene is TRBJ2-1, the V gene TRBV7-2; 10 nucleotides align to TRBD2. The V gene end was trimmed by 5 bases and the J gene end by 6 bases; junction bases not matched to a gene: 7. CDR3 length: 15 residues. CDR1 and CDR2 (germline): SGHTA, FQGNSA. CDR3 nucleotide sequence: TGTGCCAGCAGCCCGGGACTAGCGTCGACCAATGAGCAGTTCTTC. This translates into CASSPGLASTNEQFF.

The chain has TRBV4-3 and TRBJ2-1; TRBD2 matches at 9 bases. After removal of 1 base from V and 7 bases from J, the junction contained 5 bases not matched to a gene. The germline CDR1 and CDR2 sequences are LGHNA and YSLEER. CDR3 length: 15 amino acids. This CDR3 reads CASSQVSGGANEQFF. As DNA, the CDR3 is TGCGCCAGCAGCCAAGTTAGCGGGGGCGCAAATGAGCAGTTCTTC.

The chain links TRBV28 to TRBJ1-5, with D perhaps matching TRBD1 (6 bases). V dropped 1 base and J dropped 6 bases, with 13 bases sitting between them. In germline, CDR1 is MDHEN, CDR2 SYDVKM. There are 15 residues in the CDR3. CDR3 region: CASSLFRGRGQPQHF. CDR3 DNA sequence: TGTGCCAGCAGTTTATTCAGGGGTCGTGGTCAGCCCCAGCATTTT.

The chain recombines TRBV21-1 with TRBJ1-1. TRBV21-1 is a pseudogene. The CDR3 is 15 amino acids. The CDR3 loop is CASSKSRERSTEAFF. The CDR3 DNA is TGTGCCAGCAGCAAATCAAGGGAGCGAAGCACTGAAGCTTTCTTT.

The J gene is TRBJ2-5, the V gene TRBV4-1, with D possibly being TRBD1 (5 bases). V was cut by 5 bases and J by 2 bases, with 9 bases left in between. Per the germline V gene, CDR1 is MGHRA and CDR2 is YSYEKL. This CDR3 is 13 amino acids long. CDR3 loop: CASSSTEQETQYF. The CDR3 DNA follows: TGCGCCAGCAGCTCGACAGAACAAGAGACCCAGTACTTC.

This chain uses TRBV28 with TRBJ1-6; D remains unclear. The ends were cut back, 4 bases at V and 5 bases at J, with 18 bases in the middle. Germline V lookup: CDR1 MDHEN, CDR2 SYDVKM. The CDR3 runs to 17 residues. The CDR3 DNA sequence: TGTGCCAGCAGTTCTCCTCTGGCGCGGGTCGATAATTCACCCCTCCACTTT. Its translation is CASSSPLARVDNSPLHF.

CDR3 sequence: CASSHYSGGAAGELFF. CDR3 bases: TGCGCCAGCAGCCATTATAGCGGGGGGGCTGCCGGGGAGCTGTTTTTT. The chain links TRBV4-1 to TRBJ2-2; 11 bases match TRBD2. Losses at the gene ends were 3 bases for V and 6 bases for J; bases not matched to a gene: 6. This CDR3 is 16 amino acids long. Germline CDR1 reads MGHRA; CDR2 reads YSYEKL.

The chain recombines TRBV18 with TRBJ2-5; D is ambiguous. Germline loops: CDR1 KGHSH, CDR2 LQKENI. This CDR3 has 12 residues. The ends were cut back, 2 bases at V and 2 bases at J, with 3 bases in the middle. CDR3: CASSPSQETQYF. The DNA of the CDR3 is TGTGCCAGCTCACCATCACAAGAGACCCAGTACTTC.

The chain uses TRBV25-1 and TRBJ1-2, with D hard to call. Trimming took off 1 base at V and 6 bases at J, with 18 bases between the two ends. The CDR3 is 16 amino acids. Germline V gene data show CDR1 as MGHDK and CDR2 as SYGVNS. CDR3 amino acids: CASSELSAQKADGYTF. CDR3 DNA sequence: TGTGCCAGCAGTGAATTGTCGGCGCAGAAAGCTGATGGCTACACCTTC.

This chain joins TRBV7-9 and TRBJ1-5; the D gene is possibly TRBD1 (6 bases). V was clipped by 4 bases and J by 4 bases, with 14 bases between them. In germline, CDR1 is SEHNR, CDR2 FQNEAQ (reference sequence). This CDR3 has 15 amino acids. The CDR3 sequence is CASSSSGQKNQPQHF. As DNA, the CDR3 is TGTGCCAGCAGCTCCTCAGGACAGAAGAATCAGCCCCAGCATTTT.

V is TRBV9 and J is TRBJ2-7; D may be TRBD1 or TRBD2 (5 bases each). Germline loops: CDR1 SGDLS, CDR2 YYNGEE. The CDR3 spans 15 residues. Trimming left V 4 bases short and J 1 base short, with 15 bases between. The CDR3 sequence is CASSLRDVTSYEQYF. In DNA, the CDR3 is TGTGCCAGCAGCCTTCGGGACGTCACATCCTACGAGCAGTACTTC.

CDR3 sequence reads: CASSLQGLEQFF. CDR3 DNA sequence: TGTGCCAGCAGCTTGCAGGGGTTAGAGCAGTTCTTC. The chain is built from TRBV5-4 and TRBJ2-1; D might be TRBD1 (6 bases). The CDR3 runs to 12 residues. Trimming took 1 base from V and 10 from J, leaving 9 bases between them. CDR1 and CDR2 from the germline V gene are SGHNT and YYREEE (reference sequence).

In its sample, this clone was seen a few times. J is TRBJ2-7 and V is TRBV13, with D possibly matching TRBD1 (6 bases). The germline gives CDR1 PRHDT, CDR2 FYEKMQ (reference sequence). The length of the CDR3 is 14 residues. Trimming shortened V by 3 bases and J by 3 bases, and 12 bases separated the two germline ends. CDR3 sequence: CASSLDSSHYEQYF. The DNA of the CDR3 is TGTGCCAGCAGCTTGGACAGTTCTCACTACGAGCAGTACTTC. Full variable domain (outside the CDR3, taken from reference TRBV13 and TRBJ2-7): AAGVIQSPRHLIKEKRETATLKCYPIPRHDTVYWYQQGPGQDPQFLISFYEKMQSDKGSIPDRFSAQQFSDYHSELNMSSLELGDSALYFCASSLDSSHYEQYFGPGTRLTVT.

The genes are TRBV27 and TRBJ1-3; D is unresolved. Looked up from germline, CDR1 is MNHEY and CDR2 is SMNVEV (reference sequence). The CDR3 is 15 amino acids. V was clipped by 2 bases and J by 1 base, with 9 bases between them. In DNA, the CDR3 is TGTGCCAGCAGTTTAGAGGTTTATTCTGGAAACACCATATATTTT. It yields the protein CASSLEVYSGNTIYF.

The CDR3 spells CASSTLENIQYF. CDR3 DNA: TGTGCCAGCAGCACTCTAGAAAACATTCAGTACTTC. V is TRBV7-2 and J is TRBJ2-4; D is unresolved. Deletions cut 5 bases from V and 5 bases from J, with 7 bases between. The CDR3 runs to 12 residues. Germline assignment: CDR1 SGHTA and CDR2 FQGNSA.

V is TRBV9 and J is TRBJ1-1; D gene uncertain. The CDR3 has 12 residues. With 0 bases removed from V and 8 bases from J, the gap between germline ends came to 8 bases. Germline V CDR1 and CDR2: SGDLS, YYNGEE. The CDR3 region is CASSVVGSEAFF. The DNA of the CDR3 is TGTGCCAGCAGCGTAGTCGGATCGGAAGCTTTCTTT.

DNA for the CDR3: TGTGCCAGTAGTATGGGCGGTTTCGGGCAGCCCCAGCATTTT. This translates into CASSMGGFGQPQHF. This rearrangement joins TRBV19 to TRBJ1-5; D remains ambiguous. The V end was cut by 3 bases, the J end by 7 bases, with 13 bases between. Germline assignment: CDR1 LNHDA and CDR2 SQIVND (reference sequence). There are 14 residues in the CDR3.

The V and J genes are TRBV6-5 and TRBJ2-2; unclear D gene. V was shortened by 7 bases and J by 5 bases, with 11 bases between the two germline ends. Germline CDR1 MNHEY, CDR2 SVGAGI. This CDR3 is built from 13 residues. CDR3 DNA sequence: TGTGCCAGCACCTACCGACTTACCGGGGAGCTGTTTTTT. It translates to CASTYRLTGELFF.

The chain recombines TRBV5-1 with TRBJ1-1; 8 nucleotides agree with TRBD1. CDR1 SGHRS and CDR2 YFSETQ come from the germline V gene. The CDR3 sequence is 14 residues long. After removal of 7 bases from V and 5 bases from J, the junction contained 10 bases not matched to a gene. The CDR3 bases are TGCGCCAGCGCCCAGGACAGGGTTAGTACTGAAGCTTTCTTT. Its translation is CASAQDRVSTEAFF.

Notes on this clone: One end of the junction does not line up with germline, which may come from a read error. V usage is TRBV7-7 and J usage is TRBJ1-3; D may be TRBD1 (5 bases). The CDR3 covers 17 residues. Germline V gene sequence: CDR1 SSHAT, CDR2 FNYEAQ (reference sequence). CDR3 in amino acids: CASSPKDTFMRGNTIYF. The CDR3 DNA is TGTGCTAGCAGCCCGAAGGACACTTTCATGCGAGGAAACACCATATATTTT.

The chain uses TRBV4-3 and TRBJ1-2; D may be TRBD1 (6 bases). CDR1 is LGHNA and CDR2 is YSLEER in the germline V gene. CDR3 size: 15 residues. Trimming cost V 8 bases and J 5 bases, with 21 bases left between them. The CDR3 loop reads CASGPYRDSGYGYTF. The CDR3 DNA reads TGCGCCAGCGGGCCCTACAGGGACTCGGGGTATGGCTACACCTTC.

Here the CDR3 reads CASTELTGSTGELFF. CDR3 DNA: TGTGCCAGCACCGAATTGACAGGATCCACCGGGGAGCTGTTTTTT. The chain combines TRBV2 with TRBJ2-2, with a weak D call TRBD1 (6 bases). Germline-derived CDR1 and CDR2 are SNHLY and FYNNEI. V was clipped by 7 bases and J by 4 bases, with 16 bases between them. The length of the CDR3 is 15 residues. Complete variable domain (other parts from reference TRBV2 and TRBJ2-2): EPEVTQTPSHQVTQMGQEVILRCVPISNHLYFYWYRQILGQKVEFLVSFYNNEISEKSEIFDDQFSVERPDGSNFTLKIRSTKLEDSAMYFCASTELTGSTGELFFGEGSRLTVL.

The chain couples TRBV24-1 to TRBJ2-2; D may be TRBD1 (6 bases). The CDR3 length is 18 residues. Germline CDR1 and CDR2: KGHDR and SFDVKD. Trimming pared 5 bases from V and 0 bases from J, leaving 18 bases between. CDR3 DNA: TGTGCCACCAGTGGCCGTGCAGGGGAGCCCCCGAACACCGGGGAGCTGTTTTTT. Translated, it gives CATSGRAGEPPNTGELFF.

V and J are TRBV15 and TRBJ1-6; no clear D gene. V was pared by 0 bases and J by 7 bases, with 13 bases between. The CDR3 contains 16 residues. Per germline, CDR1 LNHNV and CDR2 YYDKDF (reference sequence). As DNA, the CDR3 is TGTGCCACCAGCAGAGATAGGGTGGCCTCAAATTCACCCCTCCACTTT. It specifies CATSRDRVASNSPLHF.

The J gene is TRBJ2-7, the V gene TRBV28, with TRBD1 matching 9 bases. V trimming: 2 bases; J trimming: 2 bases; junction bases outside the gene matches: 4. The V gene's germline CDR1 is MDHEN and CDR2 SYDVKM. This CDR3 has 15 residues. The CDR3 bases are TGTGCCAGCAGTTTACTATGGACAGGGGCCTACGAGCAGTACTTC. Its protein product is CASSLLWTGAYEQYF.

The CDR3 region is CSVALDRLRSYEQYF. DNA of the CDR3: TGCAGCGTTGCTCTGGACAGACTTAGAAGCTACGAGCAGTACTTC. The chain carries TRBV29-1 and TRBJ2-7; perhaps TRBD1 as D (6 bases). CDR3 length: 15 amino acids. The germline CDR1 and CDR2 sequences are SQVTM and ANQGSEA. V was trimmed by 4 bases and J by 3 bases, leaving 19 bases between them.

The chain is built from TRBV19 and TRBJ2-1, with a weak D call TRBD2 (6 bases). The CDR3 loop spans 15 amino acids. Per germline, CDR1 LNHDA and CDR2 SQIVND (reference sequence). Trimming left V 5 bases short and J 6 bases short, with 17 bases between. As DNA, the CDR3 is TGTGCCAGTAGTCCCGGGGACCGGGAGACCAATGAGCAGTTCTTC. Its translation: CASSPGDRETNEQFF.